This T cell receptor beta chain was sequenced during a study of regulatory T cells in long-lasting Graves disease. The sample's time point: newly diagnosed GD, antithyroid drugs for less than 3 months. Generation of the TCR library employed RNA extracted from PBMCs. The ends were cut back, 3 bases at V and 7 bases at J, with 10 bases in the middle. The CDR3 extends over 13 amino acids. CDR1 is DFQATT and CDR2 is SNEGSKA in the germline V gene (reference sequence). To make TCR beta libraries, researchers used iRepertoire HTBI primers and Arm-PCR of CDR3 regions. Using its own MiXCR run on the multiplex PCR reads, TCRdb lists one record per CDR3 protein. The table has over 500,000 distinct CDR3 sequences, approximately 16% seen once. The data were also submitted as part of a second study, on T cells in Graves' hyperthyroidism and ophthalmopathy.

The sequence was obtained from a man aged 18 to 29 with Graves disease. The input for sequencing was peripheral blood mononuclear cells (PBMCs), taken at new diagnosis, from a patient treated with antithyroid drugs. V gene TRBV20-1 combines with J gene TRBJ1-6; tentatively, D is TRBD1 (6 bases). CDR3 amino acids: CSARGRGNSPLHF. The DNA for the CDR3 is TGCAGTGCTAGGGGCAGGGGCAATTCACCCCTCCACTTT.